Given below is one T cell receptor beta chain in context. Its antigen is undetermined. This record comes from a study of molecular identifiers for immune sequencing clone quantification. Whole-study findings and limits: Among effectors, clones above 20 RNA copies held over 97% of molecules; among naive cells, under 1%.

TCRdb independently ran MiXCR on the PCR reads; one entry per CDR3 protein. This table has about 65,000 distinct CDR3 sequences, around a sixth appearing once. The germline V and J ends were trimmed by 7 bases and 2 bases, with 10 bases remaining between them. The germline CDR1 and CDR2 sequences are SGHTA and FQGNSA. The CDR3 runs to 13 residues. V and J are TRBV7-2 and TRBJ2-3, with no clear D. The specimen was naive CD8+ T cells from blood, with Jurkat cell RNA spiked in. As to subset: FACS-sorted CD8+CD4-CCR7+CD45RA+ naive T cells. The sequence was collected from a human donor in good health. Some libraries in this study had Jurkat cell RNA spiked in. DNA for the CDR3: TGTGCCAGCAACCTGTACTTCACAGATACGCAGTATTTT. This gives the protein CASNLYFTDTQYF.